One and the same sample provided the 13 T cell receptor beta chains below, sequenced in a study of regulatory T cells in long-lasting Graves disease. Arm-PCR with iRepertoire HTBI primers amplified the CDR3 regions for these TCR beta libraries. MiXCR was run by TCRdb on the multiplex PCR reads, yielding one entry per CDR3 protein. The repertoire holds some 470,000 distinct CDR3 sequences, roughly 21% seen once, with around 7% in the top ten. Documented time point: persistent/refractory GD, antithyroid drugs over 5 years with positive TRAb. Extracted RNA from PBMCs served as the source of the TCR library. Here the sequenced sample was peripheral blood mononuclear cells (PBMCs), taken when the disease was refractory, from a patient treated with antithyroid drugs. Receptors originate from a female donor with Graves disease.

This clonotype was seen many times. The rearrangement uses TRBV6-5 and TRBJ1-1; the D is unclear. Germline V gene sequence: CDR1 MNHEY, CDR2 SVGAGI. The CDR3 length is 15 residues. The V end was cut by 0 bases, the J end by 0 bases, with 8 bases between. The CDR3 region is CASSYSEELNTEAFF. The CDR3 DNA sequence: TGTGCCAGCAGTTACTCGGAGGAGTTGAACACTGAAGCTTTCTTT.

The gene calls are TRBV7-9 and TRBJ2-7, with 11 bases fitting TRBD2. The germline V gene has CDR1 SEHNR and CDR2 FQNEAQ (reference sequence). Unmatched junction bases numbered 3, after V lost 2 bases and J lost 3 bases. This CDR3 has 15 amino acids. The CDR3 bases are TGTGCCAGCAGCTTATTACTAGCGGGGGACTACGAGCAGTACTTC. Translated: CASSLLLAGDYEQYF.

This clonotype was picked up many times. CDR3 sequence (DNA): TGTGCCAGTAGCACTACAGGGTTCGGAGAGACCCAGTACTTC. As protein: CASSTTGFGETQYF. The chain combines TRBV19 with TRBJ2-5, with TRBD1 as a possible D gene (6 bases). With 6 bases removed from V and 4 bases from J, the gap between germline ends came to 15 bases. CDR3 length: 14 residues. The germline V gene encodes CDR1 LNHDA and CDR2 SQIVND (reference sequence). The full variable domain, completed using reference TRBV19 and TRBJ2-5, is DGGITQSPKYLFRKEGQNVTLSCEQNLNHDAMYWYRQDPGQGLRLIYYSQIVNDFQKGDIAEGYSVSREKKESFPLTVTSAQKNPTAFYLCASSTTGFGETQYFGPGTRLLVL.

The rearrangement uses TRBV12-3 or TRBV12-4 and TRBJ2-1; 14 bases are shared with TRBD2. J gave up 5 bases and V 6 bases, and 6 bases lay outside the gene matches. The CDR3 sequence is 16 residues long. The CDR3 spells CASRPGTSGSHNEQFF. CDR3 DNA: TGTGCCAGCAGACCAGGGACTAGCGGGAGTCACAATGAGCAGTTCTTC.

This clonotype occurred many times. V usage is TRBV7-9 and J usage is TRBJ1-1; 8 bases align to TRBD1. Germline V gene data show CDR1 as SEHNR and CDR2 as FQNEAQ (reference sequence). V lost 5 bases and J lost 1; bases outside the gene matches: 6. This CDR3 spans 15 amino acids. The CDR3 is CASSPGDRPNTEAFF. The CDR3 coding sequence is TGTGCCAGCAGCCCAGGGGACAGGCCGAACACTGAAGCTTTCTTT. Filled out from reference TRBV7-9 and TRBJ1-1, the complete variable domain reads DTGVSQNPRHKITKRGQNVTFRCDPISEHNRLYWYRQTLGQGPEFLTYFQNEAQLEKSRLLSDRFSAERPKGSFSTLEIQRTEQGDSAMYLCASSPGDRPNTEAFFGQGTRLTVV.

There are a few counts of this clonotype. The chain links TRBV6-2 or TRBV6-3 to TRBJ1-2, with 9 bases aligning to TRBD1. The CDR3 runs 19 residues. Losses at the gene ends were 6 bases for V and 0 bases for J; bases not matched to a gene: 17. Germline values: CDR1 MNHEY, CDR2 SVGEGT. This chain's CDR3 is CASSAGQGRWETTNYGYTF. The CDR3 DNA is TGTGCCAGCAGCGCCGGACAGGGGAGATGGGAAACTACTAACTATGGCTACACCTTC.

In its sample, this clonotype was seen a few times. One end of the junction does not line up with germline, which may come from a read error. The chain joins TRBV5-1 to TRBJ2-2; possible D gene TRBD2, 5 bases. This CDR3 region has 16 residues. Looked up from germline, CDR1 is SGHRS and CDR2 is YFSETQ. As DNA, the CDR3 is TGCGCCAGCAGCTTGGTCGCTTTTCCTAACACCGGGAAGCTGTTTTTT. Its protein product is CASSLVAFPNTGKLFF.

The chain couples TRBV6-5 to TRBJ2-5; D possibly uses TRBD1 or TRBD2 (5 bases each). CDR1 and CDR2 from the germline V gene are MNHEY and SVGAGI. This CDR3 spans 14 amino acids. The V end was cut by 0 bases, the J end by 5 bases, with 10 bases between. CDR3 region: CASSYSTAAETQYF. For the CDR3, the DNA is TGTGCCAGCAGTTACTCGACAGCGGCGGAGACCCAGTACTTC.

This clonotype was seen ten or more times. The rearrangement joins TRBV2 to TRBJ2-3; 8 positions match TRBD1. The CDR3 covers 14 residues. V dropped 7 bases and J dropped 5; count of bases not matched to a gene: 8. Germline values: CDR1 SNHLY, CDR2 FYNNEI. The CDR3 loop is CASTGQGAIDTQYF. Written as DNA, the CDR3 is TGTGCCAGCACGGGCCAGGGGGCTATAGATACGCAGTATTTT. Supplemented by reference TRBV2 and TRBJ2-3, the full variable domain reads EPEVTQTPSHQVTQMGQEVILRCVPISNHLYFYWYRQILGQKVEFLVSFYNNEISEKSEIFDDQFSVERPDGSNFTLKIRSTKLEDSAMYFCASTGQGAIDTQYFGPGTRLTVL.

This clonotype was recorded only once. This likely stems from a read error, as it lies one base from a far larger clone. The chain's CDR3 is CASSLIGTGGLFF. In DNA form, the CDR3 reads TGTGCCAGCAGTTTGATTGGAACCGGGGGGCTGTTTTTT. J is TRBJ2-2 and V is TRBV12-3 or TRBV12-4, with D tentatively TRBD2 (6 bases). The CDR3 loop spans 13 amino acids.

A few counts support this clonotype. The junction and the germline gene differ at one end; a read error may be behind it. The V and J genes are TRBV6-5 and TRBJ2-5; D is uncertain. The germline V gene has CDR1 MNHEY and CDR2 SVGAGI. CDR3 length: 13 residues. The chain's CDR3 is CASSYPLWADRPF. The CDR3 coding sequence is TGTGCCAGCAGTTACCCCCTCTGGGCAGATAGACCCTTC.

This rearrangement joins TRBV11-2 to TRBJ2-1; weak D call: TRBD1 (5 bases). This CDR3 contains 14 residues. Germline V gives CDR1 SGHAT, CDR2 FQNNGV. V lost 2 bases to trimming and J lost 6 bases, with 11 bases between them. The CDR3 sequence is CASSLRAGFNEQFF. CDR3 sequence (DNA): TGTGCCAGCAGCTTACGGGCAGGGTTCAATGAGCAGTTCTTC.

The genes are TRBV6-1 and TRBJ2-2, with D possibly matching TRBD2 (5 bases). Per germline, CDR1 MNHNS and CDR2 SASEGT. V was clipped by 7 bases and J by 3 bases, with 12 bases between them. The CDR3 loop spans 14 amino acids. This chain's CDR3 is CASTSRGDTGELFF. The CDR3 DNA reads TGTGCCAGCACGAGTCGGGGAGACACCGGGGAGCTGTTTTTT.